The 30 T cell receptor beta chains presented below share a single source sample, sequenced in a study of long-term antiretroviral therapy in people with HIV. Run at survey level, the immunoSEQ assay was version v3.0. Produced via immunoSEQ multiplex PCR; TCRdb's table is partial and in-frame only. This sample has tens of thousands of clones, with about 95% found just once. The sequenced sample was unsorted PBMCs, obtained 5.3 years after starting antiretroviral therapy. The receptors shown here come from a man aged 45-65 years with HIV.

The V gene is TRBV6-4, the J gene TRBJ1-1, with D possibly TRBD1 on 5 matching bases. This CDR3 contains 15 residues. V lost 3 bases and J 1 base, leaving 12 bases between the germline ends. Germline loops: CDR1 MRHNA, CDR2 SNTAGT. The CDR3 nucleotides are TGTGCCAGCAGTGAGTTCGCAGGGAGGAACACTGAAGCTTTCTTT. Translating it yields CASSEFAGRNTEAFF.

CDR3 bases: TGTGCCATCAGATCCGCCGGCGAGCAGTACTTC. This codes for CAIRSAGEQYF. The chain has TRBV10-3 and TRBJ2-7, with D hard to call. Germline assignment: CDR1 ENHRY and CDR2 SYGVKD. Trimming cost V 6 bases and J 6 bases, with 9 bases left between them. CDR3 length equals 11 residues.

This clone was recorded only once. This rearrangement joins TRBV30 to TRBJ1-2, with 8 positions matching TRBD1. Germline loops: CDR1 GTSNPN, CDR2 SVGIG (reference sequence). CDR3 size: 14 residues. V lost 4 bases, J lost 4 bases, and 8 bases stayed unmatched. The CDR3 here is CAWTTDRVGYGYTF. The CDR3 nucleotides read TGTGCCTGGACTACGGACAGGGTGGGCTATGGCTACACCTTC.

V is TRBV7-2 and J is TRBJ2-3; 10 bases fit TRBD2. The CDR3 totals 16 residues. Trimming at V came to 3 bases and at J to 3 bases, leaving 6 bases not matched to a gene. Germline CDR1 reads SGHTA; CDR2 reads FQGNSA. Here the CDR3 DNA reads TGTGCCAGCAGCTTTTTAGCGGGGGGATTGACAGATACGCAGTATTTT. Its translation is CASSFLAGGLTDTQYF. The full variable domain, its missing parts supplied by reference TRBV7-2 and TRBJ2-3, is GAGVSQSPSNKVTEKGKDVELRCDPISGHTALYWYRQSLGQGLEFLIYFQGNSAPDKSGLPSDRFSAERTGGSVSTLTIQRTQQEDSAVYLCASSFLAGGLTDTQYFGPGTRLTVL.

The V and J genes are TRBV27 and TRBJ2-7; D may match TRBD1 or TRBD2 (5 bases each). This CDR3 is built from 15 residues. Trimming pared 3 bases from V and 2 bases from J, leaving 14 bases between. Germline CDR1 MNHEY, CDR2 SMNVEV (reference sequence). CDR3 region: CASSLTGTEAYEQYF. The DNA of the CDR3 is TGTGCCAGCAGTTTGACCGGGACGGAAGCCTACGAGCAGTACTTC.

This rearrangement joins TRBV27 to TRBJ2-7; 7 bases line up with TRBD1. From germline, CDR1 is MNHEY and CDR2 SMNVEV (reference sequence). J lost 2 bases, V lost 5 bases, and 3 bases had no gene match. The CDR3 spans 13 residues. In DNA, the CDR3 is TGTGCCAGCAGTGAGACAGGGCCCTACGAGCAGTACTTC. It yields the protein CASSETGPYEQYF.

V is TRBV11-1 and J is TRBJ1-1; 9 bases line up with TRBD1. The trim removed 0 bases at V and 11 bases at J, leaving 4 bases unmatched. The CDR3 is made up of 13 amino acids. Per germline, CDR1 SGHAT and CDR2 FQDESV (reference sequence). CDR3 in DNA: TGTGCCAGCAGCTTAGCCGGGACAGGGAACGCTTTCTTT. It is translated as CASSLAGTGNAFF.

The chain employs TRBV7-2 and TRBJ2-3; tentative D call: TRBD2 (5 bases). Germline loops: CDR1 SGHTA, CDR2 FQGNSA. V lost 6 bases, J lost 0 bases, and 10 bases lay in between. The CDR3 has 14 amino acids. In DNA, the CDR3 is TGTGCCAGCAGGCTCGGGGTCAGCACAGATACGCAGTATTTT. Protein product: CASRLGVSTDTQYF.

This chain uses TRBV5-4 with TRBJ2-7; possibly TRBD1 for D (5 bases). Germline CDR1 is SGHNT and CDR2 is YYREEE (reference sequence). V gave up 3 bases and J gave up 0 bases, with 7 bases separating them. The CDR3 totals 13 residues. The CDR3: CASSSDTSYEQYF. The CDR3 DNA is TGTGCCAGCAGCTCGGACACCTCCTACGAGCAGTACTTC.

The chain uses TRBV7-3 and TRBJ2-1; D is ambiguous. The V end lost 5 bases, the J end lost 9 bases, and 14 bases lay between the germline ends. This CDR3 spans 13 amino acids. Germline CDR1 SGHTA, CDR2 FQGTGA. The CDR3 DNA reads as TGTGCCAGCAGCCAAAGTTCGGAAAGTGAGCAGTTCTTC. Translation gives CASSQSSESEQFF.

The V call is TRBV7-9, the J call TRBJ2-1; 8 positions match TRBD2. CDR1 is SEHNR and CDR2 is FQNEAQ in the germline V gene (reference sequence). This CDR3 comprises 16 residues. V lost 5 bases to trimming and J lost 6 bases; unmatched junction nucleotides: 12. The chain's CDR3 is CASSPPTTLAGNEQFF. In DNA form, the CDR3 reads TGTGCCAGCAGCCCGCCGACGACTCTAGCGGGCAATGAGCAGTTCTTC.

The V and J genes are TRBV4-1 and TRBJ2-7; D may be TRBD2 (6 bases). The germline V and J ends were trimmed by 6 bases and 5 bases, with 20 bases remaining between them. Germline V gene lookup returns CDR1 MGHRA and CDR2 YSYEKL. This CDR3 is built from 15 residues. DNA of the CDR3: TGCGCCAGCAGTCGTCCCGGACTATTATACCACGAGCAGTACTTC. Its protein is CASSRPGLLYHEQYF.

This sequence joins TRBV28 and TRBJ2-6; TRBD1 might be the D (6 bases). The germline V and J ends were trimmed by 3 bases and 1 base, with 13 bases remaining between them. The CDR3 runs 17 residues. The V gene's germline CDR1 is MDHEN and CDR2 SYDVKM. The CDR3 bases are TGTGCCAGCAGTTTGGTTTTCCAGGGGTCTGGGGCCAACGTCCTGACTTTC. This gives the protein CASSLVFQGSGANVLTF.

The chain links TRBV6-6 to TRBJ2-7; 10 nucleotides match TRBD1. J lost 6 bases, V lost 2 bases, and 4 bases had no gene match. CDR1 and CDR2 from the germline V gene are MNHNY and SVGAGI (reference sequence). CDR3 length equals 14 residues. CDR3 residues: CASSYGGTGVEQYF. The CDR3 region has the DNA TGTGCCAGCAGTTACGGCGGGACAGGGGTCGAGCAGTACTTC.

This clone was observed a single time. The chain uses TRBV4-1 and TRBJ2-2; either TRBD1 or TRBD2 may fit D (5 bases each). V lost 0 bases, J lost 1 base, and 15 bases lay in between. Germline V gene sequence: CDR1 MGHRA, CDR2 YSYEKL. The CDR3 has 18 residues. CDR3 bases: TGCGCCAGCAGCCAAGATCGGAATTTTGGGGGGAACACCGGGGAGCTGTTTTTT. It codes for CASSQDRNFGGNTGELFF.

In this sample, this clone turned up once. The chain recombines TRBV7-8 with TRBJ2-1; the D is unclear. The CDR3 covers 16 residues. V was pared by 1 base and J by 2 bases, with 12 bases between. Germline V CDR1 and CDR2: SGHVS, FQNEAQ. CDR3 region: CASSLELLAAYNEQFF. The CDR3 DNA reads TGTGCCAGCAGCTTAGAGTTGTTAGCAGCCTACAATGAGCAGTTCTTC.

V is TRBV2 and J is TRBJ2-3, with D uncertain. V was shortened by 7 bases and J by 0 bases, with 8 bases between the two germline ends. This CDR3 is 13 amino acids long. Germline CDR1 is SNHLY and CDR2 is FYNNEI. In DNA form, the CDR3 reads TGTGCCAGCATTTCGACGAGCACAGATACGCAGTATTTT. Translating gives CASISTSTDTQYF.

This clone was detected only once. The chain combines TRBV7-6 with TRBJ1-1; D gene uncertain. Germline V gene data show CDR1 as SGHVS and CDR2 as FNYEAQ. With 5 bases removed from V and 0 bases from J, the gap between germline ends came to 7 bases. There are 13 residues in the CDR3. CDR3 nucleotide sequence: TGTGCCAGCAGCCAAAGACTGAACACTGAAGCTTTCTTT. It codes for CASSQRLNTEAFF.

This chain joins TRBV10-2 and TRBJ2-3, with D perhaps matching TRBD1 or TRBD2 (6 bases each). This CDR3 comprises 14 residues. The germline V gene encodes CDR1 WSHSY and CDR2 SAAADI. V lost 0 bases and J lost 4, with 8 bases in between. CDR3 nucleotide sequence: TGCGCCAGCAGTGAGTCGGGGGGCTCAGATACGCAGTATTTT. Its protein is CASSESGGSDTQYF.

This clone appeared a single time. The rearrangement links TRBV19 to TRBJ2-3; 8 nucleotides agree with TRBD1. The length of the CDR3 is 16 residues. The germline V gene has CDR1 LNHDA and CDR2 SQIVND (reference sequence). J was trimmed by 5 bases and V by 3 bases; bases with no gene match: 10. In DNA form, the CDR3 reads TGTGCCAGTAGTATCCGACCGGGACAGGTCTTAGATACGCAGTATTTT. Translating it yields CASSIRPGQVLDTQYF. Variable domain in full (rest from reference TRBV19 and TRBJ2-3): DGGITQSPKYLFRKEGQNVTLSCEQNLNHDAMYWYRQDPGQGLRLIYYSQIVNDFQKGDIAEGYSVSREKKESFPLTVTSAQKNPTAFYLCASSIRPGQVLDTQYFGPGTRLTVL.

V usage is TRBV7-9 and J usage is TRBJ1-2; D gene unclear. V shed 1 base and J shed 8 bases, with 11 bases lying between them. Germline loops: CDR1 SEHNR, CDR2 FQNEAQ (reference sequence). The length of the CDR3 is 13 residues. The CDR3 coding sequence is TGTGCCAGCAGCTTAGAGACAAGGGAAGGCTACACCTTC. This encodes CASSLETREGYTF.

The rearrangement joins TRBV6-1 to TRBJ1-5; 8 bases match TRBD1. The CDR3 has 14 amino acids. Unmatched junction bases numbered 2, after V lost 2 bases and J lost 5 bases. Germline CDR1 MNHNS, CDR2 SASEGT. CDR3 amino acids: CASSEQGAYQPQHF. The CDR3 DNA is TGTGCCAGCAGTGAACAGGGGGCATATCAGCCCCAGCATTTT.

The genes are TRBV6-4 and TRBJ2-2, with D possibly being TRBD2 (5 bases). V was trimmed by 6 bases and J by 4 bases, leaving 12 bases between them. CDR1 MRHNA and CDR2 SNTAGT come from the germline V gene. This CDR3 spans 14 amino acids. The CDR3 region is CASSMEAGTGELFF. The CDR3 bases are TGTGCCAGCAGCATGGAGGCCGGCACCGGGGAGCTGTTTTTT.

The V gene is TRBV30, the J gene TRBJ1-1; D is uncertain. The CDR3 has 10 amino acids. V shed 7 bases and J shed 0 bases, with 3 bases lying between them. Germline values: CDR1 GTSNPN, CDR2 SVGIG (reference sequence). The CDR3 reads CAYLNTEAFF. CDR3 nucleotide sequence: TGTGCCTATTTGAACACTGAAGCTTTCTTT.

The gene calls are TRBV4-1 and TRBJ2-7; TRBD1 aligns across 7 bases. Germline V gives CDR1 MGHRA, CDR2 YSYEKL. The CDR3 runs to 16 residues. V lost 0 bases to trimming and J lost 3 bases; unmatched junction nucleotides: 8. The CDR3 nucleotides are TGCGCCAGCAGCCAAGAAAGTAGCAGGGGGTTCTACGAGCAGTACTTC. It translates to CASSQESSRGFYEQYF.

The J gene is TRBJ2-2, the V gene TRBV7-3; D perhaps matches TRBD1 (6 bases). The CDR3 runs 16 residues. Germline V gene lookup returns CDR1 SGHTA and CDR2 FQGTGA. Trimming took 0 bases from V and 3 from J, leaving 11 bases between them. The CDR3 loop is CASSLTNRADTGELFF. The CDR3 DNA is TGTGCCAGCAGCTTAACGAACAGGGCGGACACCGGGGAGCTGTTTTTT.

This chain joins TRBV7-9 and TRBJ1-5; no clear D. This CDR3 is built from 13 residues. V lost 1 base and J 10 bases, leaving 11 bases between the germline ends. Germline CDR1 is SEHNR and CDR2 is FQNEAQ (reference sequence). CDR3 in amino acids: CASSLGAQAPQHF. CDR3 DNA sequence: TGTGCCAGCAGCTTAGGAGCGCAGGCTCCCCAGCATTTT.

The CDR3 reads CASSQGGVGRSGYGYTF. CDR3 DNA: TGCGCCAGCAGCCAAGGAGGGGTTGGCAGGTCCGGCTATGGCTACACCTTC. This chain uses TRBV4-1 with TRBJ1-2, with a weak D call TRBD1 (5 bases). V dropped 1 base and J dropped 4 bases, with 19 bases sitting between them. Germline V gene lookup returns CDR1 MGHRA and CDR2 YSYEKL. The CDR3 totals 17 residues.

The V and J genes are TRBV30 and TRBJ2-3; weak D call: TRBD2 (6 bases). The germline V gene encodes CDR1 GTSNPN and CDR2 SVGIG (reference sequence). The CDR3 is made up of 16 amino acids. The V gene lost 0 bases and the J gene lost 2 bases, with 15 bases spanning the gap. The chain's CDR3 is CAWSVLTGVYTDTQYF. The CDR3 DNA is TGTGCCTGGAGTGTACTGACGGGGGTTTACACAGATACGCAGTATTTT. The variable domain in full, with the rest retrieved from reference TRBV30 and TRBJ2-3, is SQTIHQWPATLVQPVGSPLSLECTVEGTSNPNLYWYRQAAGRGLQLLFYSVGIGQISSEVPQNLSASRPQDRQFILSSKKLLLSDSGFYLCAWSVLTGVYTDTQYFGPGTRLTVL.

The gene calls are TRBV27 and TRBJ1-2, with 8 bases identical to TRBD1. The CDR3 is 16 residues long. Losses at the gene ends were 4 bases for V and 7 bases for J; bases not matched to a gene: 14. Germline-derived CDR1 and CDR2 are MNHEY and SMNVEV (reference sequence). The CDR3 sequence: CASSSLPTGGGGGYTF. CDR3 bases: TGTGCCAGCAGTTCGCTCCCAACAGGGGGGGGAGGTGGCTACACCTTC.